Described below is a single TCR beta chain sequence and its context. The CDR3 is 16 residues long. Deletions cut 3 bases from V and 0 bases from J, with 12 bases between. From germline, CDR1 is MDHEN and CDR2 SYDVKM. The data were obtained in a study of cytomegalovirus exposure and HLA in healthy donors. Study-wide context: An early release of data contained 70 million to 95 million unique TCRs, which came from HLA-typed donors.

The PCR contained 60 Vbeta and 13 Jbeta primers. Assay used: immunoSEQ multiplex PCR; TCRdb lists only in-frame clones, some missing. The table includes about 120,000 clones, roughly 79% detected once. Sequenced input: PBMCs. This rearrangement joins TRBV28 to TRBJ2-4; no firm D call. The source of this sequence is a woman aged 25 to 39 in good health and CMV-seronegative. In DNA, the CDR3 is TGTGCCAGCAGTTTTTTGGGCACTTTAGCCAAAAACATTCAGTACTTC. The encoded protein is CASSFLGTLAKNIQYF.